This TCR beta chain derives from a study of blood T cell repertoires in COVID-19. Study as a whole: Sites in the United States, Italy and Spain provided acute and convalescent COVID-19 samples. T cells, B-cell-depleted T cells, or PBMCs provided the cDNA or gDNA that served as material.

This clone has more than one count but fewer than ten. Patients in Seattle were enrolled during active infection, then followed longitudinally. How the authors handled the data: Estimation of nucleated cell counts relied on the amplification of reference gene primers. Some clones are missing from TCRdb's copy, which holds only in-frame ones; the method was immunoSEQ multiplex PCR. V and J calls and clone size are as listed in that table; D and trimming were resolved from the DNA. This sample has about 150,000 clones, with around 83% found just once. The trim removed 3 bases at V and 3 bases at J, leaving 7 bases unmatched. Germline values: CDR1 SGHDT, CDR2 YYEEEE. The CDR3 has 18 amino acids.

This clonotype was obtained from a woman aged 60-70 years with COVID-19, enrolled during active disease. Sequencing was done on a sample of peripheral blood. The rearrangement links TRBV5-6 to TRBJ2-3, with 16 bases lining up with TRBD2. The CDR3 nucleotides read TGTGCCAGCAGCTGGGGACTAGCGGGAGGGCGGGGTACAGATACGCAGTATTTT. Protein sequence: CASSWGLAGGRGTDTQYF.